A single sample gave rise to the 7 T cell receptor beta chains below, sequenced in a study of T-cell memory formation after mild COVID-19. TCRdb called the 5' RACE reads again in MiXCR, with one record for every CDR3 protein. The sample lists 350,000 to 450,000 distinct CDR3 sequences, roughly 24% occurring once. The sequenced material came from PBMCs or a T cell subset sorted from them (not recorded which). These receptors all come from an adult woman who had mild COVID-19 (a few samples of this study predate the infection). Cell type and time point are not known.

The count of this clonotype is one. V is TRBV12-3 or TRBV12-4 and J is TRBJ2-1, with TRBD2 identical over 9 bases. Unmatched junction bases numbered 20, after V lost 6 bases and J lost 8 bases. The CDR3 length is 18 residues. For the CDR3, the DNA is TGTGCCAGCAGCCTTGGACGGGTAGCGGGGGTGGGGTTCGATGAGCAGTTCTTC. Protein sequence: CASSLGRVAGVGFDEQFF.

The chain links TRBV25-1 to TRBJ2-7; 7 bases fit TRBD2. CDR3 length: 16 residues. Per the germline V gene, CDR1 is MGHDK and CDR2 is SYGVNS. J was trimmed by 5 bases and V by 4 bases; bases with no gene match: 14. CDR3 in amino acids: CASSVLGAGVGHEQYF. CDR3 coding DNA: TGTGCCAGCAGTGTCCTCGGGGCGGGAGTAGGACACGAGCAGTACTTC.

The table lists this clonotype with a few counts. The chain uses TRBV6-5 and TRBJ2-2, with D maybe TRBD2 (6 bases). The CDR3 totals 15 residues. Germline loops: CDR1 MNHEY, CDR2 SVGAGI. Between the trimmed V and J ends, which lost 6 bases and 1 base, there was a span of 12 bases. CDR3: CASRRDLLNTGELFF. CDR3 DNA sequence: TGTGCCAGCAGGCGGGACTTGTTGAACACCGGGGAGCTGTTTTTT.

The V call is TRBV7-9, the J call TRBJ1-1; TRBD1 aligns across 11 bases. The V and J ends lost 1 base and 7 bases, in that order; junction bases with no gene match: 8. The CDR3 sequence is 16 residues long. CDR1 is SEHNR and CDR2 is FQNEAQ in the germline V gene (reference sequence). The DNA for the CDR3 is TGTGCCAGCAGCTTAGGGCGGACAGGGGGCCGCCTTGAAGCTTTCTTT. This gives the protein CASSLGRTGGRLEAFF.

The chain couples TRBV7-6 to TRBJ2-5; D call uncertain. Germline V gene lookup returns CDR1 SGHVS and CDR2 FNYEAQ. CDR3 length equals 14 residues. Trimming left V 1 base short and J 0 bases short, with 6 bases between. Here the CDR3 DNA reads TGTGCCAGCAGCTTAGAACGAAACCAAGAGACCCAGTACTTC. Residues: CASSLERNQETQYF. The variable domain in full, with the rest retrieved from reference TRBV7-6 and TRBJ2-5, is GAGVSQSPRYKVTKRGQDVALRCDPISGHVSLYWYRQALGQGPEFLTYFNYEAQQDKSGLPNDRFSAERPEGSISTLTIQRTEQRDSAMYRCASSLERNQETQYFGPGTRLLVL.

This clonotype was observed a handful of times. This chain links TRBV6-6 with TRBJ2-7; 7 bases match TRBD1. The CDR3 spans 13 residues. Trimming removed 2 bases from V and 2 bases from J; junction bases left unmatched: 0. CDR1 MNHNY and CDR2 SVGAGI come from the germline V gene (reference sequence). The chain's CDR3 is CASSYQGAYEQYF. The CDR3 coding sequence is TGTGCCAGCAGTTACCAGGGGGCCTACGAGCAGTACTTC.

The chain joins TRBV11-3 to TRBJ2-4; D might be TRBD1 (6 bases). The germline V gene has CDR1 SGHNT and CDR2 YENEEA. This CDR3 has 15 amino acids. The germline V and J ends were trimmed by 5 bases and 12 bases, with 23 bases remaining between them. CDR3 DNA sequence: TGTGCCAGCAGCCCCTGGGACATTTCAGGCGAAGATCAGTACTTC. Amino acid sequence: CASSPWDISGEDQYF.